This T cell receptor beta chain appears in the sequencing data of a study of sequential checkpoint blockade in melanoma. Background on the study: Patients were randomized 1:1 to nivolumab-then-ipilimumab or ipilimumab-then-nivolumab first-line.

Generated by immunoSEQ multiplex PCR, the TCRdb table keeps only in-frame clones and is missing some. The sample carries more than 7,500 clones, around two thirds recorded once. The CDR3 runs 12 residues. CDR1 is GTSNPN, CDR2 SVGIG, per germline (reference sequence). About this clone itself: Mismatch with germline at one junction end may stem from a read error.

Treatment given: randomized to nivolumab then ipilimumab (arm A) or the reverse (arm B). PBMC sorting kept live CD3+CD8+ cells without CD19 or CD56. This chain joins TRBV30 and TRBJ1-3; the D is unclear. The sequencing used CD8+ T cells sorted from blood (inferred from file names), collected from a patient given nivolumab and ipilimumab in sequence. The receptor was isolated from a human donor with melanoma. The CDR3 reads CAWMDSGNTTYF. The CDR3 DNA is TGTGCCTGGATGGACTCTGGAAACACCACATATTTT.